Included here is one T cell receptor (beta chain) sequence, with context. The antigen remains unidentified. The sample's time point: pre-sensitization, week 0. Treatment noted: therapeutic diphenylcyclopropenone sensitization with weekly scalp DPC. The sample is drawn from a study of human T cells and chemical hapten exposure. Study results and limitations: The donor cohort had alopecia, so its immune response may not match that of healthy people. TCRs whose frequency exceeded 1 in 1000 remained the same following DPC sensitization.

Each CDR3 protein is one row after TCRdb ran MiXCR on the RACE reads. The repertoire holds 250,000 or so distinct CDR3 sequences, roughly 8% seen once, with more than 1% in the top ten. The specimen was whole blood, collected in connection with sensitization to the hapten diphenylcyclopropenone (DPC). The TCR was taken from a man aged 18 to 29 with alopecia areata. Some clones in this sample may be carry-over from other donors' samples.

In nucleotides, the CDR3 is TGTGCCATTAGGGACTACGAGAACACCGGGGAGCTGTTTTTT. Protein product: CAIRDYENTGELFF. The V call is TRBV2, the J call TRBJ2-2; 7 nucleotides match TRBD2. Germline V CDR1 and CDR2: SNHLY, FYNNEI. This CDR3 region has 14 residues. V shed 10 bases and J 1 base; nucleotides not matched to a gene: 6.